This TCR beta chain was captured by sequencing in a study of siplizumab effects on memory and regulatory T cells. Study-wide results and limits: Mapping to unstimulated subsets was achieved for only a minor fraction of alloreactive clones. Among sequences traceable to unstimulated CD4+ memory cells, alloreactive ones were significantly reduced by siplizumab. The alloresponse seemed to draw substantially on naive T cells, which appeared more diverse than memory cells. For mappable alloreactive CD4+ clones, the mean Treg-derived fraction was 68.8% with siplizumab and around 27% in controls.

Germline assignment: CDR1 SGHKS and CDR2 YYEKEE (reference sequence). The CDR3 covers 13 residues. The V and J ends lost 0 bases and 5 bases respectively, with 8 bases between them. Points on this clone: Its matching antigen is unknown.

Assay: immunoSEQ multiplex PCR; the TCRdb copy retains only in-frame clones and omits some. The sample includes around 94,000 clones, about 93% of them seen just once. This sequence originates from a human donor in good health. Sequenced sample: CD4+ T cells sorted from blood. The chain links TRBV5-5 to TRBJ1-1; D ambiguous. CDR3 residues: CASSLDPGTEAFF. The CDR3 region has the DNA TGTGCCAGCAGCTTGGACCCTGGAACTGAAGCTTTCTTT.